This note documents a single TCR beta chain sequence. Its antigen is still unknown. Trimming cost V 4 bases and J 7 bases; bases outside gene matches: 10. CDR3 size: 15 residues. Germline lookup yields CDR1 SNHLY and CDR2 FYNNEI. The data stem from a study of OX40 agonist ivuxolimab in advanced cancers. Looking at the study overall: Prior anti-PD-1, anti-PD-L1 or anti-CTLA-4 therapy did not bar entry, and approximately 40% had some. Partial responses were achieved by three patients, of whom one had hepatocellular carcinoma and two had cutaneous melanoma.

Libraries were prepared by immunoSEQ multiplex PCR; TCRdb keeps only in-frame clonotypes and omits some of them. The sample lists roughly 89,000 clones; more than 70% were seen once. Study observations and caveats: At 0.1 to 3.0 mg/kg, clonal expansion of CD4+ and CD8+ blood T cells had occurred by week 6.

Autoimmune disease history or systemic immunosuppression excluded patients. The receptor was isolated from an adult with an advanced solid tumor such as melanoma, head and neck, liver or kidney cancer. V usage is TRBV2 and J usage is TRBJ1-2; TRBD1 matches at 9 bases. Sequenced here: CD4+ or CD8+ T cells sorted from blood, sampled in a trial of the OX40 agonist ivuxolimab. The DNA of the CDR3 is TGTGCCAGCAGTGTGGCTGGACAGGGGATACGTGGCTACACCTTC. Protein: CASSVAGQGIRGYTF.